These 20 T cell receptor beta chains originate from one sample sequenced in a study of monozygotic twins with inflammatory bowel disease. One entry per CDR3 protein, without DNA, is what TCRdb gives after re-calling the 5' RACE reads. The listing records approximately 400,000 distinct CDR3 sequences. Source material: blood. Every receptor here comes from a human donor with ulcerative colitis or Crohn's disease, or a healthy co-twin of an affected twin (not recorded which).

This chain uses TRBV7-9 with TRBJ2-1; checking the TCRdb D call of TRBD1 is not possible without DNA. The CDR3 length is 13 residues. Looked up from germline, CDR1 is SEHNR and CDR2 is FQNEAQ (reference sequence). The CDR3 spells CASSYTTGNEQFF.

V usage is TRBV28 and J usage is TRBJ2-2; absent DNA, TCRdb's TRBD2 call cannot be checked. The CDR3 runs to 15 residues. Germline V gene sequence: CDR1 MDHEN, CDR2 SYDVKM. CDR3 in amino acids: CASSPPLAYVGELFF.

The chain recombines TRBV2 with TRBJ1-2; TCRdb proposes TRBD1, but this gene call is untestable without DNA. The CDR3 covers 15 residues. The germline gives CDR1 SNHLY, CDR2 FYNNEI. The CDR3: CASLHASTGGYGYTF.

This chain joins TRBV6-6 and TRBJ2-7; TCRdb returns TRBD1, unconfirmable since there is no DNA. This CDR3 is built from 11 residues. Germline lookup yields CDR1 MNHNY and CDR2 SVGAGI (reference sequence). The CDR3 spells CASSKDKEQYF.

The gene calls are TRBV25-1 and TRBJ2-3; TCRdb lists TRBD2, though no DNA is available to test this call. CDR3 length equals 14 residues. CDR1 and CDR2 from the germline V gene are MGHDK and SYGVNS. This chain's CDR3 is CASSEPSGIVTQYF.

The chain combines TRBV5-4 with TRBJ1-1; the TRBD1 assignment by TCRdb is unverifiable without DNA. The CDR3 runs to 11 residues. The germline V gene encodes CDR1 SGHNT and CDR2 YYREEE (reference sequence). The CDR3 sequence: CASSSGQKAFF.

The chain couples TRBV6-6 to TRBJ2-1; absent DNA, TCRdb's TRBD1 call cannot be checked. This CDR3 has 14 amino acids. The germline V gene encodes CDR1 MNHNY and CDR2 SVGAGI (reference sequence). The CDR3 reads CASRTGTTYNEQFF.

The V and J genes are TRBV20-1 and TRBJ1-1; as DNA is missing, the TRBD1 call by TCRdb cannot be tested. Germline lookup yields CDR1 DFQATT and CDR2 SNEGSKA (reference sequence). CDR3 length: 13 residues. CDR3 residues: CSAGGQLNTEAFF.

The chain couples TRBV9 to TRBJ1-5; TCRdb indicates TRBD1, and absent DNA this call remains unverified. The germline CDR1 and CDR2 sequences are SGDLS and YYNGEE. The CDR3 has 14 residues. The CDR3 reads CASSAGTANQPQHF.

V usage is TRBV6-6 and J usage is TRBJ1-1. Germline V gene lookup returns CDR1 MNHNY and CDR2 SVGAGI (reference sequence). CDR3 length: 12 residues. The CDR3 is CASSQTRYEAFF.

This chain connects TRBV19 to TRBJ2-1; checking the TCRdb D call of TRBD1 is not possible without DNA. The CDR3 runs to 12 residues. CDR1 and CDR2 (germline): LNHDA, SQIVND (reference sequence). CDR3 loop: CASSAAGERQFF.

V is TRBV3-1 and J is TRBJ2-3; TCRdb gives TRBD2 as the D gene, but with no DNA this cannot be confirmed. The germline V gene encodes CDR1 LGHDT and CDR2 YNNKEL (reference sequence). The CDR3 loop spans 18 amino acids. The CDR3 loop is CASSPGVSRAPSTDTQYF.

The chain joins TRBV7-2 to TRBJ2-3; TCRdb indicates TRBD1, and absent DNA this call remains unverified. This CDR3 is 15 amino acids long. Germline V CDR1 and CDR2: SGHTA, FQGNSA. The CDR3 loop reads CASSKTGPSTDTQYF.

J is TRBJ2-5 and V is TRBV7-6; lacking DNA, the TRBD1 call made by TCRdb goes unchecked. Germline V CDR1 and CDR2: SGHVS, FNYEAQ. This CDR3 is built from 16 residues. The CDR3 here is CASSWGTGGLGETQYF.

V is TRBV6-2 or TRBV6-3 and J is TRBJ2-5; TCRdb reports TRBD2, a call that lacks DNA to check it against. The germline V gene has CDR1 MNHEY and CDR2 SVGEGT. The CDR3 length is 16 residues. CDR3 protein: CASILRPREGFETQYF.

V gene TRBV7-9 combines with J gene TRBJ1-1; TCRdb lists TRBD1, though no DNA is available to test this call. Germline CDR1 and CDR2: SEHNR and FQNEAQ (reference sequence). The CDR3 consists of 16 residues. The CDR3: CASSPTGGGLGTEAFF.

The chain links TRBV4-1 to TRBJ2-1; TCRdb outputs TRBD1, but without DNA this stays unchecked. The CDR3 totals 12 residues. Germline CDR1 is MGHRA and CDR2 is YSYEKL. The CDR3 region is CASSRSGVEQFF.

This chain connects TRBV11-2 to TRBJ2-7; the D gene TCRdb calls, TRBD1, cannot be checked with no DNA. Germline assignment: CDR1 SGHAT and CDR2 FQNNGV. The CDR3 extends over 14 amino acids. CDR3 loop: CASSNGGGAREQYF.

The chain has TRBV30 and TRBJ1-6; TCRdb picks TRBD1, but there is no DNA to check that call. The CDR3 consists of 16 residues. Germline values: CDR1 GTSNPN, CDR2 SVGIG (reference sequence). The CDR3 loop is CAWSLLTGLSNTPLHF.

The chain uses TRBV12-3 or TRBV12-4 and TRBJ1-5; lacking DNA, the TRBD1 call made by TCRdb goes unchecked. The CDR3 runs 14 residues. The CDR3 sequence is CASTATGADQPQYF.